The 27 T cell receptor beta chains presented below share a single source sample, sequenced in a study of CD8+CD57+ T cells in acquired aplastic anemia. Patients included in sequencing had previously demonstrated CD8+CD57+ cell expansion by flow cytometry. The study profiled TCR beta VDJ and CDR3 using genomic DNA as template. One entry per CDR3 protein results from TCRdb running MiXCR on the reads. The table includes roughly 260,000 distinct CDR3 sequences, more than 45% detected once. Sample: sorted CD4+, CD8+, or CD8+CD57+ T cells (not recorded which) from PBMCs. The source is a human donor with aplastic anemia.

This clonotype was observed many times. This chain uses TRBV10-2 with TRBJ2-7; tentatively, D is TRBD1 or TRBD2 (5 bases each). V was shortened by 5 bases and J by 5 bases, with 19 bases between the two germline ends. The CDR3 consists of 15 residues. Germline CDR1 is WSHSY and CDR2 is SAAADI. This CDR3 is CASSHYGGTVDEQYF. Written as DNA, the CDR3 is TGCGCCAGCAGTCACTATGGGGGAACGGTTGACGAGCAGTACTTC.

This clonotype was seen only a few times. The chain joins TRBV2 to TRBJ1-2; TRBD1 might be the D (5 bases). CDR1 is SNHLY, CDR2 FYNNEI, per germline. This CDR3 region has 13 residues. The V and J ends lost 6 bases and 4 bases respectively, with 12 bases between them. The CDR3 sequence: CASRMGQTYGYTF. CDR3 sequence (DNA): TGTGCCAGCAGGATGGGGCAGACCTATGGCTACACCTTC.

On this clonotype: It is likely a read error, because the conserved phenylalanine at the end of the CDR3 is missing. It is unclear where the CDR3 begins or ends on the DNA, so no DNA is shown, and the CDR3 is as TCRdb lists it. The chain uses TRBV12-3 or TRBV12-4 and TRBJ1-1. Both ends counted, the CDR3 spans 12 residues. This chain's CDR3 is CASILGYTEALL.

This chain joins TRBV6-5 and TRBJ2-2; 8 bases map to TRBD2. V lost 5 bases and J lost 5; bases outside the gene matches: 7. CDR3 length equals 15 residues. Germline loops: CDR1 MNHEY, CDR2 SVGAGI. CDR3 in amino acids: CASSIGTSETGELFF. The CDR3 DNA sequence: TGTGCCAGCAGTATCGGGACTAGTGAAACCGGGGAGCTGTTTTTT.

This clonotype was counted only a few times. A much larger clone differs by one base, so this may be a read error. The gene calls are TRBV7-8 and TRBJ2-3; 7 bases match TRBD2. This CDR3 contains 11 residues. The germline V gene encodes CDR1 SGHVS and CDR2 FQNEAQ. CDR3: CASTGGDTRYF. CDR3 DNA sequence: TGCGCCAGCACGGGAGGAGATACGCGGTATTTT.

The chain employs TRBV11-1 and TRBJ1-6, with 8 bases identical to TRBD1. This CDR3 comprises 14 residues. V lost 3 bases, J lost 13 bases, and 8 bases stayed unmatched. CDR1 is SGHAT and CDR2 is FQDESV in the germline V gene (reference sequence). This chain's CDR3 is CASSLGTGVGPLHF. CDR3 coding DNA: TGTGCCAGCAGCTTGGGGACAGGCGTTGGGCCCCTCCACTTT.

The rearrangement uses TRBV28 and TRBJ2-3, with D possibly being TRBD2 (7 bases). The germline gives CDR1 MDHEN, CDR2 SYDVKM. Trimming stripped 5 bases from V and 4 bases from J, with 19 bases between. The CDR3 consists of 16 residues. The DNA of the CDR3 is TGTGCCAGCAGTACTCTAAGGGGGGGGACTGCAGATACGCAGTATTTT. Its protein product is CASSTLRGGTADTQYF.

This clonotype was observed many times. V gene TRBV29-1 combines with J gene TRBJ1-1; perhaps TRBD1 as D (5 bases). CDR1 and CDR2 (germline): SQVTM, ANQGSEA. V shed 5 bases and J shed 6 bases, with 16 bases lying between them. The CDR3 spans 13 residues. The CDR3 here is CSVRIGERAEAFF. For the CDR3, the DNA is TGCAGCGTTAGAATAGGGGAGCGCGCTGAAGCTTTCTTT.

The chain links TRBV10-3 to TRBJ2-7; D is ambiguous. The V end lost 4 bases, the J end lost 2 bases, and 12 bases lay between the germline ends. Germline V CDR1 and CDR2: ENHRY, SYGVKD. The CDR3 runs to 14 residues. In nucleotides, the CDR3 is TGTGCCATCAGTGGACCCAGGTTTCCCTACGAGCAGTACTTC. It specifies CAISGPRFPYEQYF.

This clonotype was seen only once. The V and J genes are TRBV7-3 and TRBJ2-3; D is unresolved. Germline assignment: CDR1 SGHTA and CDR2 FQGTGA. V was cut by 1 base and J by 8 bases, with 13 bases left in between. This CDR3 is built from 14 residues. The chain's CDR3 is CASSLMDPRITQYF. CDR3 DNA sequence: TGTGCCAGCAGCTTAATGGACCCTAGGATTACGCAGTATTTT.

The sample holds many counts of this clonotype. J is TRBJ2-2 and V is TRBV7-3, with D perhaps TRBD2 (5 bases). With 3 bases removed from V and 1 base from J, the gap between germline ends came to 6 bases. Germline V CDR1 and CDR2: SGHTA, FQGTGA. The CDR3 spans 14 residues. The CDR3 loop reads CASSFEGNTGELFF. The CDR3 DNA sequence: TGTGCCAGCAGCTTTGAGGGGAACACCGGGGAGCTGTTTTTT. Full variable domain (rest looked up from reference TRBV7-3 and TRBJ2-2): GAGVSQTPSNKVTEKGKYVELRCDPISGHTALYWYRQSLGQGPEFLIYFQGTGAADDSGLPNDRFFAVRPEGSVSTLKIQRTERGDSAVYLCASSFEGNTGELFFGEGSRLTVL.

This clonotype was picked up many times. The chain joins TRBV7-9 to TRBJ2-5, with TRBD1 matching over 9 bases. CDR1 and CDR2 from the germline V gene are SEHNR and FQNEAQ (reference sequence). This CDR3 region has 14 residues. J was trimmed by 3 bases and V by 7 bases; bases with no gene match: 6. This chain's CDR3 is CASTPTGGKETQYF. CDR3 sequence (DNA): TGTGCCAGCACCCCGACAGGGGGTAAAGAGACCCAGTACTTC.

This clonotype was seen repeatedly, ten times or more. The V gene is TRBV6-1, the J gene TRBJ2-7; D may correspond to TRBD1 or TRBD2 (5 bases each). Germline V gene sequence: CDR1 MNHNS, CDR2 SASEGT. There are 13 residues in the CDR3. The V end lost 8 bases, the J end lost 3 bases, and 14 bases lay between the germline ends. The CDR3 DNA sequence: TGTGCCAGCCGGGGCCGGGACGACTACGAGCAGTACTTC. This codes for CASRGRDDYEQYF.

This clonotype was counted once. The CDR3 is CASSLGRSAGELFF. CDR3 nucleotides: TGCGCCAGCAGCCTCGGGAGGTCTGCCGGGGAGCTGTTTTTT. The rearrangement links TRBV4-3 to TRBJ2-2; 7 bases match TRBD2. This CDR3 comprises 14 residues. V lost 4 bases to trimming and J lost 6 bases; unmatched junction nucleotides: 5. Germline assignment: CDR1 LGHNA and CDR2 YSLEER.

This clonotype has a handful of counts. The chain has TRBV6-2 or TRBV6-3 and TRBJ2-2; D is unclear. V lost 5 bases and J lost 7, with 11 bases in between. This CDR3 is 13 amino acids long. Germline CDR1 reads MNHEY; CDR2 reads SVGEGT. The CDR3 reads CASSPGESGELFF. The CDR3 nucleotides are TGTGCCAGCAGTCCCGGCGAGAGCGGGGAGCTGTTTTTT.

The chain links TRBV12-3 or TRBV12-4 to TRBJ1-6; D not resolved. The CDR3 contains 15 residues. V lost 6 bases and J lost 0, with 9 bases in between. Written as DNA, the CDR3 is TGTGCCAGCAGGATCAGGAGCTCCTATAATTCACCCCTCCACTTT. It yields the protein CASRIRSSYNSPLHF.

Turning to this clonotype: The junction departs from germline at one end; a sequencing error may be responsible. The CDR3 reads CTSSGDSYEQYF. Here the CDR3 DNA reads TGTACCAGCAGCGGGGACAGCTACGAGCAGTACTTC. V is TRBV5-7 and J is TRBJ2-7; D is perhaps TRBD1 or TRBD2 (7 bases each). TRBV5-7 qualifies as an ORF whose function is uncertain. There are 12 residues in the CDR3.

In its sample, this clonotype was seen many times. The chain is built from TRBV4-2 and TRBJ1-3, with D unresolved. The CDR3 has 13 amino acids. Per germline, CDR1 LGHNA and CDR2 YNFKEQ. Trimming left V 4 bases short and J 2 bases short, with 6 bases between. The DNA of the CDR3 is TGTGCCAGCAGCCCCCTTACTGGAAACACCATATATTTT. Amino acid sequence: CASSPLTGNTIYF.

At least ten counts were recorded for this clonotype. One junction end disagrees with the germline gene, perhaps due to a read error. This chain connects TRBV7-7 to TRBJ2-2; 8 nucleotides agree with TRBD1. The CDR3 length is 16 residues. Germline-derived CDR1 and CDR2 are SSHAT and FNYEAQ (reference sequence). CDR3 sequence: CASSSQGTGETEELFF. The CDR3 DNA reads TGTGCTAGCAGCTCACAGGGGACAGGCGAAACAGAGGAGCTGTTTTTT.

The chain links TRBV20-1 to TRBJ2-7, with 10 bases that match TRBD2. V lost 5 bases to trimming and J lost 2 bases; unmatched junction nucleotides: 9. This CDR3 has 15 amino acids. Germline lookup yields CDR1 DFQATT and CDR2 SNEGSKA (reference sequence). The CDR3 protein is CSAFNPSGGTYEQYF. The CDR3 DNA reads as TGCAGTGCTTTTAATCCTAGCGGGGGTACCTACGAGCAGTACTTC.

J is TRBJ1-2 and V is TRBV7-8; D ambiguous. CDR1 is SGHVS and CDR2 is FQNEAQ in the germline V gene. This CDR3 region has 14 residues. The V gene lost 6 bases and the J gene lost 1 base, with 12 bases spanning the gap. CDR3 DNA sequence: TGTGCCAGCAGTTCCCCCAGTAGTAACTATGGCTACACCTTC. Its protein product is CASSSPSSNYGYTF.

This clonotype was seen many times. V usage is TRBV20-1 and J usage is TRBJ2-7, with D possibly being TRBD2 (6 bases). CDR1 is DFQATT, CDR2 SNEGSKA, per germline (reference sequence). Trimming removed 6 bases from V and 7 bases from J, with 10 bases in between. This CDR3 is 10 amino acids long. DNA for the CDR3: TGCAGTGCGGGGGGATATGAGCAGTACTTC. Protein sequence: CSAGGYEQYF.

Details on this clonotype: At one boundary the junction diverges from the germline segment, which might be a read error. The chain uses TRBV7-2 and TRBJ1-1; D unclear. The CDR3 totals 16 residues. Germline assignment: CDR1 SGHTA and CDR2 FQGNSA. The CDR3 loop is CASSLEIGPSQTGAFF. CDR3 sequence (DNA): TGTGCCAGCAGCCTAGAGATCGGCCCCTCGCAGACTGGAGCTTTCTTT.

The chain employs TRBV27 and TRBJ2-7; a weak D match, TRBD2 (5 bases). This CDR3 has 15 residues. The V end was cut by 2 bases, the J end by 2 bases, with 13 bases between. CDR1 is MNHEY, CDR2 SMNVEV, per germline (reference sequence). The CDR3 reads CASSLASSIAYEQYF. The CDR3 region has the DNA TGTGCCAGCAGTTTAGCGTCTAGCATCGCCTACGAGCAGTACTTC.

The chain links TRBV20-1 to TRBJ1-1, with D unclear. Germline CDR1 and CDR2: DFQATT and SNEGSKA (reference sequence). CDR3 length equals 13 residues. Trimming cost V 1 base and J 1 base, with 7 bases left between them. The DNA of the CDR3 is TGCAGTGCTAGAGGAGGAGGGAACACTGAAGCTTTCTTT. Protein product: CSARGGGNTEAFF.

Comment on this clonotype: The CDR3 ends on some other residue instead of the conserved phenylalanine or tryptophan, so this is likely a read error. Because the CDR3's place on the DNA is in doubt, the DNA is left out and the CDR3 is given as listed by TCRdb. CDR3 sequence: CASSSSKDSY. The V gene is TRBV7-9, the J gene TRBJ2-5; TRBD1 was called by the table and not checked on the DNA. The germline CDR1 and CDR2 sequences are SEHNR and FQNEAQ (reference sequence). The CDR3 length equals 10 residues, ends included.

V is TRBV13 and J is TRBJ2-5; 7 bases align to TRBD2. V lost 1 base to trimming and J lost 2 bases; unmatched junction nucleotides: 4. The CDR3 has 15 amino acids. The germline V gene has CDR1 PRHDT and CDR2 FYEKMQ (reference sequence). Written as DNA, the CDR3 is TGTGCCAGCAGCTTAGAGGGGACTACACAAGAGACCCAGTACTTC. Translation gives CASSLEGTTQETQYF.